The text below deals with one T cell receptor (beta chain). Its specificity is not known. Germline V CDR1 and CDR2: SQVTM, ANQGSEA. This CDR3 comprises 12 residues. UMIs that included a 6-nucleotide sample barcode were added by template switching, which took place during cDNA synthesis. TCRdb re-called the 5' RACE reads and gives one entry per CDR3 protein, without DNA. Seen in this sample are about 450,000 distinct CDR3 sequences; the ten most common clones hold approximately 2.4%. This entry belongs to a study of monozygotic twins with inflammatory bowel disease. Study findings and constraints: T cell subtypes were not distinguishable in this analysis.

The sample taken for sequencing was blood. This TCR was recovered from a human donor with ulcerative colitis or Crohn's disease, or a healthy co-twin of an affected twin (not recorded which). The chain carries TRBV29-1 and TRBJ1-1; TCRdb lists TRBD1, though no DNA is available to test this call. The chain's CDR3 is CSVQSGASEAFF.